This record looks at one TCR beta chain sequence and its context. The antigen is unknown. The data were taken from a study of graft-versus-host responses after intestinal transplantation. Notes on the study in general: Peak circulating GvH clone levels were associated with early post-transplant HvG declines. Recipient bone marrow held GvH clones, some seen earlier in ileum or blood.

TCRdb's copy holds only in-frame clones and misses some; the assay was immunoSEQ multiplex PCR. The sample lists around 23,000 clones, around 95% occurring once. Germline values: CDR1 SGHNT, CDR2 YYREEE (reference sequence). The ends lost 4 bases at V and 3 bases at J; junction bases unmatched: 5. The CDR3 contains 16 residues. Material: PBMCs, obtained nearly 31 days after intestinal transplant. This sequence joins TRBV5-4 and TRBJ2-5, with 14 bases that match TRBD2. The clonotype comes from a human patient who received an intestinal transplant, so some T cells may come from the graft donor. The DNA for the CDR3 is TGTGCCAGCAGCGAGACTAGCGGGAGGGGGAAAGAGACCCAGTACTTC. Translated, it gives CASSETSGRGKETQYF.